This T cell receptor (beta chain) was found in a study of blood T cell repertoires in COVID-19. Overall study: Both acute and convalescent COVID-19 samples were obtained from the United States, Italy and Spain. The analysed material was cDNA or gDNA that came from T cells, B-cell-depleted T cells, or PBMCs.

Per the study methods: Amplification of reference gene primers provided the estimated nucleated cell counts. Method: immunoSEQ multiplex PCR; TCRdb's copy keeps in-frame clones and lacks some. D and trimming come from the DNA, and the V and J calls and clone size come from that table. The data hold 30,000 to 45,000 clones, with just under 85% observed a single time. CDR1 is MNHEY, CDR2 SMNVEV, per germline (reference sequence). The CDR3 runs 15 residues. J lost 4 bases, V lost 2 bases, and 5 bases had no gene match. The specimen sequenced was peripheral blood. The sequence was collected from a human donor in a cohort sampled during active COVID-19. J is TRBJ2-1 and V is TRBV27; 7 bases align to TRBD2. The CDR3: CASSLESGAYNEQFF. In DNA, the CDR3 is TGTGCCAGCAGTTTAGAAAGCGGGGCATACAATGAGCAGTTCTTC.